The clone carrying this T cell receptor (beta chain) occurred a few times. The data belong to a study of blood T cell repertoires in COVID-19. About the study: PBMCs, B-cell-depleted T cells, or T cells provided the cDNA or gDNA that made up the material.

V shed 7 bases and J 5 bases; nucleotides not matched to a gene: 7. The length of the CDR3 is 13 residues. Germline CDR1 reads MNHEY; CDR2 reads SVGAGI. Clones were read by immunoSEQ multiplex PCR, and TCRdb kept only the in-frame ones, dropping some. The repertoire holds hundreds of thousands of clones, with around 87% as singletons. The source is a man aged 60-69 years who had recovered from COVID-19. The specimen sequenced was peripheral blood. The chain is built from TRBV6-5 and TRBJ1-1, with TRBD1 matching 7 bases. The CDR3 DNA is TGTGCCAGCAATAGGGGGCGGGGAACTGAAGCTTTCTTT. Amino acids: CASNRGRGTEAFF.